The 32 T cell receptor beta chains reported below all come from one sample, sequenced in a study. In TCRdb, the RT-PCR reads were re-called with MiXCR into one record per CDR3 protein. The profile shows about 680,000 distinct CDR3 sequences, around 14% of them singletons. Material: memory CD4+ T cells from blood. The receptors derive from a female donor in good health, serving as a healthy control.

The V gene is TRBV7-8, the J gene TRBJ1-1; maybe TRBD1 (5 bases). The CDR3 is 18 residues long. Germline CDR1 is SGHVS and CDR2 is FQNEAQ. Trimming took off 3 bases at V and 1 base at J, with 21 bases between the two ends. CDR3 coding DNA: TGTGCCAGCAGCTTCAGAGGCGTGGGGTGGGGCCCGAACACTGAAGCTTTCTTT. This codes for CASSFRGVGWGPNTEAFF.

This clonotype has more than one count but fewer than ten. The chain carries TRBV20-1 and TRBJ1-2; D gene unclear. The CDR3 consists of 16 residues. From germline, CDR1 is DFQATT and CDR2 SNEGSKA (reference sequence). The V end was cut by 0 bases, the J end by 7 bases, with 21 bases between. CDR3 sequence reads: CSARDSSAPGVFGYTF. CDR3 DNA sequence: TGCAGTGCTAGAGATTCGAGCGCCCCCGGGGTTTTTGGCTACACCTTC.

This clonotype has just a few counts. This chain joins TRBV5-6 and TRBJ2-1; 12 bases line up with TRBD2. This CDR3 is built from 17 residues. Trimming cost V 3 bases and J 6 bases; bases outside gene matches: 10. From germline, CDR1 is SGHDT and CDR2 YYEEEE. DNA for the CDR3: TGTGCCAGCAGCTCAATCCAACTAGCGGGAGGACCCAATGAGCAGTTCTTC. Its protein product is CASSSIQLAGGPNEQFF.

This clonotype has only a few counts. The chain joins TRBV10-2 to TRBJ2-7; D gene uncertain. The germline V gene has CDR1 WSHSY and CDR2 SAAADI. This CDR3 spans 16 amino acids. With 5 bases removed from V and 6 bases from J, the gap between germline ends came to 23 bases. In DNA form, the CDR3 reads TGCGCCAGCAGTTCGATAGGACCGGCGTCGGGTGGCGAGCAGTACTTC. Translated: CASSSIGPASGGEQYF.

This rearrangement joins TRBV6-2 or TRBV6-3 to TRBJ2-7; no clear D. The CDR3 runs 12 residues. V shed 7 bases and J shed 6 bases, with 13 bases lying between them. From germline, CDR1 is MNHEY and CDR2 SVGEGT. CDR3 protein: CASTTTTSEQYF. CDR3 sequence (DNA): TGTGCCAGCACTACAACTACGTCCGAGCAGTACTTC.

Note on this clonotype: This sequence may be a read error, since a much larger clone differs from it by one base. This CDR3 is CSVETGGGTQYF. As DNA, the CDR3 is TGCAGCGTGGAGACAGGGGGAGGGACCCAGTACTTC. The rearrangement uses TRBV29-1 and TRBJ2-5, with 9 positions matching TRBD1. V lost 6 bases and J lost 7; bases outside the gene matches: 6. Germline values: CDR1 SQVTM, CDR2 ANQGSEA. CDR3 length: 12 amino acids.

The J gene is TRBJ2-2, the V gene TRBV5-1; D is undetermined. With 0 bases removed from V and 0 bases from J, the gap between germline ends came to 9 bases. The CDR3 has 16 residues. The germline gives CDR1 SGHRS, CDR2 YFSETQ. The CDR3 here is CASSLGVSANTGELFF. CDR3 DNA sequence: TGCGCCAGCAGCTTGGGTGTCAGCGCGAACACCGGGGAGCTGTTTTTT.

This chain connects TRBV20-1 to TRBJ2-7; the D call may be TRBD1 or TRBD2 (5 bases each). V lost 2 bases, J lost 6 bases, and 11 bases lay in between. Germline loops: CDR1 DFQATT, CDR2 SNEGSKA (reference sequence). The CDR3 is 12 residues long. CDR3 nucleotide sequence: TGCAGTGCTAGAAGAGGGGACGCCGAGCAGTACTTC. Its protein product is CSARRGDAEQYF.

The chain joins TRBV24-1 to TRBJ1-2, with D maybe TRBD1 (5 bases). V gave up 5 bases and J gave up 4 bases, with 7 bases separating them. The CDR3 loop spans 12 amino acids. Germline CDR1 and CDR2: KGHDR and SFDVKD. The CDR3 spells CATSGDGYGYTF. For the CDR3, the DNA is TGTGCCACCAGTGGGGACGGCTATGGCTACACCTTC.

This sequence joins TRBV6-5 and TRBJ2-7; D perhaps matches TRBD1 (6 bases). CDR3 size: 13 residues. V was clipped by 7 bases and J by 5 bases, with 15 bases between them. Germline V CDR1 and CDR2: MNHEY, SVGAGI. The CDR3 nucleotides are TGTGCCAGCATCAGAGCAGGGGCTGACGAGCAGTACTTC. Its protein product is CASIRAGADEQYF.

The rearrangement uses TRBV7-6 and TRBJ2-7; D gene uncertain. Germline assignment: CDR1 SGHVS and CDR2 FNYEAQ. Trimming left V 1 base short and J 0 bases short, with 10 bases between. The CDR3 spans 15 residues. The CDR3: CASSLGAMNSYEQYF. CDR3 bases: TGTGCCAGCAGCTTAGGGGCCATGAACTCCTACGAGCAGTACTTC.

The rearrangement uses TRBV29-1 and TRBJ1-2, with a possible D match to TRBD1 (6 bases). The V end was cut by 7 bases, the J end by 7 bases, with 19 bases between. CDR1 is SQVTM and CDR2 is ANQGSEA in the germline V gene. CDR3 length: 13 residues. CDR3 bases: TGCAGCGCCGAACGGGGGGCCGGTGGTGGCTACACCTTC. This translates into CSAERGAGGGYTF.

The chain employs TRBV6-5 and TRBJ1-5; D not resolved. Germline assignment: CDR1 MNHEY and CDR2 SVGAGI. With 0 bases removed from V and 0 bases from J, the gap between germline ends came to 9 bases. The CDR3 is 16 amino acids. The CDR3 loop reads CASSYSAGFSNQPQHF. CDR3 nucleotides: TGTGCCAGCAGTTACTCGGCGGGTTTTAGCAATCAGCCCCAGCATTTT.

The chain carries TRBV7-2 and TRBJ2-7, with D hard to call. Trimming cost V 2 bases and J 2 bases, with 22 bases left between them. Germline V gene sequence: CDR1 SGHTA, CDR2 FQGNSA. The CDR3 sequence is 18 residues long. CDR3 sequence: CASSLNGPGWLTTYEQYF. Written as DNA, the CDR3 is TGTGCCAGCAGCTTAAATGGTCCCGGCTGGCTGACGACCTACGAGCAGTACTTC.

Comment on this clonotype: This may stem from a read error, because a much larger clone lies one nucleotide away. The chain links TRBV18 to TRBJ2-3; either TRBD1 or TRBD2 may fit D (6 bases each). V dropped 5 bases and J dropped 6 bases, with 18 bases sitting between them. The CDR3 is 15 residues long. The germline V gene has CDR1 KGHSH and CDR2 LQKENI. The CDR3 loop reads CASSAFRGGGDTQYF. CDR3 DNA: TGTGCCAGCTCAGCCTTTCGTGGAGGGGGGGATACGCAGTATTTT.

The V call is TRBV7-2, the J call TRBJ1-1; 8 bases are shared with TRBD1. The CDR3 consists of 15 residues. Germline CDR1 SGHTA, CDR2 FQGNSA. Trimming removed 7 bases from V and 4 bases from J; junction bases left unmatched: 11. The CDR3 reads CASKGQGDVPTEAFF. CDR3 sequence (DNA): TGTGCCAGCAAAGGACAGGGCGACGTTCCCACTGAAGCTTTCTTT.

The J gene is TRBJ2-7, the V gene TRBV30; D remains ambiguous. The V end lost 0 bases, the J end lost 0 bases, and 9 bases lay between the germline ends. Looked up from germline, CDR1 is GTSNPN and CDR2 is SVGIG (reference sequence). The CDR3 totals 14 residues. This chain's CDR3 is CAWSVLDFSYEQYF. The CDR3 DNA follows: TGTGCCTGGAGTGTACTGGATTTCTCCTACGAGCAGTACTTC.

This clonotype was seen at least ten times. The rearrangement joins TRBV6-5 to TRBJ2-1, with D uncertain. CDR3 length: 14 residues. The germline CDR1 and CDR2 sequences are MNHEY and SVGAGI. The V end lost 4 bases, the J end lost 4 bases, and 11 bases lay between the germline ends. DNA for the CDR3: TGTGCCAGCAGTTCCCCTTTGGGATACAATGAGCAGTTCTTC. This encodes CASSSPLGYNEQFF.

J is TRBJ2-1 and V is TRBV15; D unclear. The V gene lost 0 bases and the J gene lost 6 bases, with 6 bases spanning the gap. This CDR3 is 13 amino acids long. The germline CDR1 and CDR2 sequences are LNHNV and YYDKDF (reference sequence). CDR3 sequence: CATSRDRGNEQFF. The CDR3 nucleotides are TGTGCCACCAGCAGAGATCGAGGCAATGAGCAGTTCTTC.

The sample holds many counts of this clonotype. The genes are TRBV29-1 and TRBJ2-5; D remains ambiguous. V dropped 3 bases and J dropped 2 bases, with 16 bases sitting between them. The CDR3 has 15 residues. Germline V gene data show CDR1 as SQVTM and CDR2 as ANQGSEA. CDR3 DNA sequence: TGCAGCGTTGAGTCCCCAGGCGGTCGGCAAGAGACCCAGTACTTC. Translated: CSVESPGGRQETQYF.

V gene TRBV5-5 combines with J gene TRBJ2-3; 7 bases align to TRBD1. The CDR3 totals 16 residues. The germline V gene has CDR1 SGHKS and CDR2 YYEKEE (reference sequence). The ends lost 4 bases at V and 0 bases at J; junction bases unmatched: 8. Written as DNA, the CDR3 is TGTGCCAGCAGCGCACGACAGGGAACTAGCACAGATACGCAGTATTTT. Translation gives CASSARQGTSTDTQYF.

The table lists this clonotype with a few counts. In DNA form, the CDR3 reads TGCAGTGCTAGGCGGGAGGGGGGAGATACGCAGTATTTT. This encodes CSARREGGDTQYF. The chain recombines TRBV20-1 with TRBJ2-3; 9 bases match TRBD2. The CDR3 has 13 residues. Per the germline V gene, CDR1 is DFQATT and CDR2 is SNEGSKA (reference sequence). J gave up 5 bases and V 3 bases, and 3 bases lay outside the gene matches.

The chain combines TRBV7-9 with TRBJ1-1, with D perhaps matching TRBD1 (6 bases). CDR3 length equals 10 residues. In germline, CDR1 is SEHNR, CDR2 FQNEAQ (reference sequence). V was cut by 11 bases and J by 4 bases, with 8 bases left in between. CDR3 bases: TGTGCCCCGGGGGCCACTGAAGCTTTCTTT. Its protein product is CAPGATEAFF.

This clonotype was found a few times. This chain connects TRBV12-3 or TRBV12-4 to TRBJ2-1, with D possibly being TRBD1 or TRBD2 (6 bases each). Trimming took 6 bases from V and 8 from J, leaving 14 bases between them. This CDR3 has 13 amino acids. This chain's CDR3 is CASRRNRDYEQFF. The DNA for the CDR3 is TGTGCCAGCAGGAGGAACAGGGACTATGAGCAGTTCTTC.

The V call is TRBV5-5, the J call TRBJ2-3, with D hard to call. The CDR3 runs to 16 residues. Germline-derived CDR1 and CDR2 are SGHKS and YYEKEE (reference sequence). Trimming stripped 4 bases from V and 6 bases from J, with 21 bases between. CDR3 DNA sequence: TGTGCCAGCAGCCCAACACTTGTCCTACCTAAGGATACGCAGTATTTT. This translates into CASSPTLVLPKDTQYF.

This clonotype was recorded at least ten times. The V gene is TRBV7-2, the J gene TRBJ2-7; D not certain. The germline gives CDR1 SGHTA, CDR2 FQGNSA. V lost 1 base and J 0 bases, leaving 13 bases between the germline ends. The CDR3 is made up of 16 amino acids. This CDR3 is CASSLGLLRSSYEQYF. The CDR3 nucleotides are TGTGCCAGCAGCTTAGGTCTGTTGAGGAGCTCCTACGAGCAGTACTTC.

This clonotype turned up a few times. The chain combines TRBV27 with TRBJ2-7, with 9 bases identical to TRBD2. V lost 6 bases to trimming and J lost 2 bases; unmatched junction nucleotides: 11. The CDR3 sequence is 16 residues long. The germline V gene encodes CDR1 MNHEY and CDR2 SMNVEV (reference sequence). Here the CDR3 reads CASRRLPTSGAYEQYF. The CDR3 region has the DNA TGTGCCAGCAGACGGTTGCCGACTAGCGGAGCCTACGAGCAGTACTTC.

The chain links TRBV14 to TRBJ2-5; 8 bases line up with TRBD1. Trimming removed 6 bases from V and 5 bases from J; junction bases left unmatched: 14. Germline lookup yields CDR1 SGHDN and CDR2 FVKESK. The CDR3 sequence is 16 residues long. The CDR3 DNA follows: TGTGCCAGCAGACAAAGAACCGGGACAGGTGGGGAGACCCAGTACTTC. Amino acid sequence: CASRQRTGTGGETQYF.

This chain joins TRBV5-1 and TRBJ2-3; D perhaps matches TRBD1 (6 bases). Trimming removed 4 bases from V and 5 bases from J, with 11 bases in between. CDR1 is SGHRS and CDR2 is YFSETQ in the germline V gene. The CDR3 extends over 13 amino acids. CDR3 DNA: TGCGCCAGCAGCACCAACAGGGAAGATACGCAGTATTTT. Translation: CASSTNREDTQYF.

Of note for this clonotype: At one boundary the junction diverges from the germline segment, which might be a read error. This chain links TRBV5-1 with TRBJ1-1; D is unresolved. Germline assignment: CDR1 SGHRS and CDR2 YFSETQ. The CDR3 spans 13 residues. The CDR3 bases are TGCGCCAGCAGCTTGGCGGGGATAACTGAAGCTTCCTTT. Its translation: CASSLAGITEASF.

Many counts were recorded for this clonotype. The rearrangement links TRBV5-1 to TRBJ2-7; the D gene is possibly TRBD2 (5 bases). Trimming removed 1 base at V and 6 bases at J, with 11 bases between. Germline V gene sequence: CDR1 SGHRS, CDR2 YFSETQ. The CDR3 spans 13 residues. The CDR3 loop is CASSLRARVEQYF. In DNA form, the CDR3 reads TGCGCCAGCAGCTTGCGTGCGAGGGTCGAGCAGTACTTC.

This clonotype appeared many times. The J gene is TRBJ1-3, the V gene TRBV12-3 or TRBV12-4, with D possibly matching TRBD1 (6 bases). This CDR3 has 12 residues. V was pared by 9 bases and J by 2 bases, with 8 bases between. For the CDR3, the DNA is TGTGCCAGACAGGGAACTGGAAACACCATATATTTT. It specifies CARQGTGNTIYF.